This T cell receptor (beta chain) was observed in a study of shared clonotypes between healthy human individuals. The data were produced by immunoSEQ multiplex PCR, yet TCRdb's version contains in-frame clones alone and is incomplete. The table shows some 2,000,000 clones, with approximately 96% occurring only once. This CDR3 has 18 residues. The sequence derives from a man aged 18 to 35 in good health. The V and J genes are TRBV7-5 and TRBJ2-3; TRBD1 is the table's D call, not checked against the DNA. TRBV7-5 is tagged as a pseudogene. Sequencing was done on a sample of naive CD4+ T cells sorted from blood. Subset given: CD45RA+ positively selected. The CDR3: CARSLGDWGCTSTDTQYF. For the CDR3, the DNA is TGTGCCAGAAGCTTAGGTGATTGGGGCTGCACTAGCACAGATACGCAGTATTTT.